A selection of T cell receptor beta chains follows, all from one sample in a study of blood T cell repertoires in COVID-19. This table comes from immunoSEQ multiplex PCR, and its TCRdb copy is limited to in-frame clones, with some not included. The sample consists of about 180,000 clones, roughly 81% of them appearing once. Sequences were obtained from peripheral blood. These receptor sequences come from a woman aged 80 or older with COVID-19, enrolled during active disease. CDR3s leave out the opening cysteine and the closing phenylalanine or tryptophan. The order of the fields is V gene, J gene, CDR3 protein.

TRBV5-6,TRBJ1-6,ASSLAPTGHGSPLH
TRBV12-3/TRBV12-4,TRBJ2-3,ASSYTDTQY
TRBV5-4,TRBJ2-4,ASSLGTSGQY
TRBV2,TRBJ2-1,ASSESGVGNEQF
TRBV2,TRBJ2-5,ASSVSGPQETQY
TRBV7-2,TRBJ2-1,ASSHKPGPADEQF
TRBV5-5,TRBJ2-2,ASSSRANTGELF
TRBV6-6,TRBJ2-3,ASSPLGSEADTQY
TRBV5-1,TRBJ2-7,ASSFTGTGGREQY
TRBV2,TRBJ2-5,ASMGGRKTQY
TRBV10-3,TRBJ2-1,AISDNSGKDNEQF
TRBV25-1,TRBJ1-2,ASSELSAGTGYGYT
TRBV12-3/TRBV12-4,TRBJ1-1,ASRGARTEAF
TRBV7-9,TRBJ2-6,ACSGGYGANVLT
TRBV6-1,TRBJ1-2,ASSAQTWGVNYGYT
TRBV19,TRBJ2-1,ASSTDMSSYNEQF
TRBV18,TRBJ2-7,ASSPGTGGDYEQY
TRBV2,TRBJ1-3,ASSRQRASGNTIY
TRBV30,TRBJ2-5,AWSVASGEETQY
TRBV6-5,TRBJ2-1,ASSSTGVGEQF
TRBV6-5,TRBJ1-5,ASSYSGGHQPQH
TRBV18,TRBJ2-5,ASSPLGGVRGETQY
TRBV3-1/TRBV3-2,TRBJ2-7,ASSQSGGGGYEQY
TRBV3-1/TRBV3-2,TRBJ2-1,ASSHGLLNEQF
TRBV19,TRBJ1-2,ASSIVPGTGIGYT
TRBV19,TRBJ2-3,ASSPPGLGTDTQY
TRBV24-1,TRBJ2-3,ATSGATSGRNTDTQY
TRBV29-1,TRBJ2-2,SVPSGTANTGELF